This TCR beta chain was obtained from a study of shared clonotypes between healthy human individuals (dated by TCRdb to about 2020). Regarding the study in general: Three men and a couple of women, aged 18 to 49 years, made up the cohort. For each donor, three plates each were used for CD4 naive and CD4 memory, two plates were used for CD8 naive, and one plate was used for CD8 memory. To estimate repertoire size and how much clonotype sharing occurs between individuals, the study deeply sequenced the blood TCR repertoires of five healthy adults. Different laboratories and diverse techniques were used to prepare libraries and sequence TCR repertoires, to increase sequencing depth and limit assay-specific biases. Between about 0.9 and 8.9 billion PBMCs per donor were obtained by leukapheresis.

Using the deep immunoSEQ assay, TCR CDR3 regions were amplified from genomic DNA by multiplex PCR. For each cell subset, the extracted genomic DNA was distributed evenly across all wells of several immunoSEQ 96-well plates, and each plate served as one replicate. For sorted subsets, each replicate PCR was loaded with about 0.2 ug genomic DNA, equivalent to 30,000 to 35,000 T cell genomes. Purified libraries were quantified with a Qubit 3.0 fluorometer, sized on a Bioanalyzer 2100, and re-quantified with the KAPA Library Quantification kit. A separate single-read 150-cycle Illumina NextSeq 550 flow cell was used to sequence each immunoSEQ 96-well plate. Per the source publication's procedure: Because the immunoSEQ output included only junctional sequences and no quality scores, the filtering could not be the same as the filtering used for full-length reads. To assign V/J genes and CDR3, sequences were annotated using PyIR, a Python wrapper for IgBLAST v1.9, with IMGT germline references. Reads with weak V/J assignments (E-value above 1e-6), missing CDR3, stop codons, out-of-frame junctions, or ambiguous translated residues were removed. V3J clonotypes were defined by identical inferred V gene, J gene, and CDR3 amino acid sequence. The percentage overlap between two repertoires was calculated by dividing the number of shared unique clonotypes by the size of the smaller repertoire. Richness of each repertoire was evaluated using RTK rarefaction, the Chao1 estimator, and Recon v2.1 estimates of unobserved clonotypes. For all TCRbeta clonotypes obtained by the gDNA method from a handful of donors, generation probabilities were computed with OLGA. TCRdb limited this immuneACCESS table to in-frame rearrangements with V and J called. A share of clones is missing; checked studies link under half to unresolved V genes, and the rest is unexplained. V and J calls and clone size follow that table, whereas D and trimming were derived from the DNA. The sample yields hundreds of thousands of clones; 90% to 96% were counted once. The ten most abundant clones make up 0.05% to 0.07% of the sample.

V loses 5 bases at its end and J loses 0 bases; junction bases beyond the gene matches: 11. CDR1 LNHDA and CDR2 SQIVND are derived from the germline V gene (reference sequence). The CDR3 has 18 amino acids, counting the end cysteine and phenylalanine. Only the CDR3 DNA stays, 54 bases, in frame from base 1. Worth noting for this clone: The target of this receptor is not known. No base quality values were provided; no much bigger clone lies one nucleotide off.

Donors were healthy HIV-negative adults with no recently reported acute infections or vaccinations. Every donor was a Caucasian adult living in Nashville, Tennessee, USA. CD4+ T cells were enriched by magnetic negative selection; naive cells were then positively selected on CD45RA, and the negative fraction formed the memory subset. Blood was obtained by leukapheresis, after which PBMCs were separated by Ficoll-Histopaque density gradient centrifugation and cryopreserved in liquid nitrogen vapor phase. Analytical flow cytometry was used to check the purity and quantity of every magnetically sorted T cell population. Genomic DNA was isolated from every sorted fraction and measured by UV absorbance on a Nanodrop 2000c. Overall results and qualifications from the work: Sampling was limited to blood, and TCR repertoires in tissue likely differ from TCR repertoires in blood. Higher generation probabilities were observed for clonotypes shared by all four sorted-subset donors than for non-shared clonotypes. Across four donors, 4.5% to 6.5% of naive CD4, approximately 3.6% of naive CD8, about 2% of memory CD4, and 0.4% to 0.45% of memory CD8 clonotypes were shared. Because the study included only a small number of donors, the genetic and exposure-history diversity represented was limited. Larger estimated clonotype richness was generally found for naive subsets than for memory subsets. Incomplete sequencing was indicated by rarefaction of sorted-subset datasets, despite the large sequencing depth. Pairwise subsampling indicated that sequencing depth was expected to affect the degree of clonotype sharing among donors.

The sequence was collected from a woman younger than 45 in good health. This receptor chain uses TRBV19 and TRBJ2-3, and 10 junction bases match TRBD1. The sequenced sample consisted of naive CD4+ T cells sorted from blood. The cell subset or site label of this sample denotes: CD45RA+ positively selected. The base sequence is TGTGCCAGTAGTCCGCTTGCCGGGACAGGGGTTAGCACAGATACGCAGTATTTT. This codes for CASSPLAGTGVSTDTQYF.